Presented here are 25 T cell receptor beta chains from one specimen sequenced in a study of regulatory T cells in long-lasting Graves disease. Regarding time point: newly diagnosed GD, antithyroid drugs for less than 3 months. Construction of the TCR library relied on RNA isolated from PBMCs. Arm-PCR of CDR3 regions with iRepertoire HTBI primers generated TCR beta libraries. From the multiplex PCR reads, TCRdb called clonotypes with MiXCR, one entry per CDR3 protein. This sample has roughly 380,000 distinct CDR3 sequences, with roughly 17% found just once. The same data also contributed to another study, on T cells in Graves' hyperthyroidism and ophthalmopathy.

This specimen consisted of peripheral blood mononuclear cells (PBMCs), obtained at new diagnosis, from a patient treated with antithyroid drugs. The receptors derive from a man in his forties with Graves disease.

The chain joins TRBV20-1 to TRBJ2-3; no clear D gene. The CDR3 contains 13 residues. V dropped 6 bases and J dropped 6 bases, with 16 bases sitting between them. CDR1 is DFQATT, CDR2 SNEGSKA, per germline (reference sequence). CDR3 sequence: CSALGRSFDTQYF. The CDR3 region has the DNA TGCAGTGCCCTAGGCAGGAGTTTTGATACGCAGTATTTT.

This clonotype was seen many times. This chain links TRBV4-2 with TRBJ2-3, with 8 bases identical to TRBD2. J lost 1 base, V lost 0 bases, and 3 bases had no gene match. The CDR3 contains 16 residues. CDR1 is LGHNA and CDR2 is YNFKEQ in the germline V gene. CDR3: CASSQDGRGGTDTQYF. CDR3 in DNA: TGTGCCAGCAGCCAAGATGGGCGGGGGGGCACAGATACGCAGTATTTT.

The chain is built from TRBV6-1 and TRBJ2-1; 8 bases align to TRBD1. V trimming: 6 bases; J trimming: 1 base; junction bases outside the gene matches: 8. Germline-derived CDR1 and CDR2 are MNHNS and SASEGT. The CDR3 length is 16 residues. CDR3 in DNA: TGTGCCAGCAGCCCCCCGGGACAGGTATCCTACAATGAGCAGTTCTTC. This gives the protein CASSPPGQVSYNEQFF.

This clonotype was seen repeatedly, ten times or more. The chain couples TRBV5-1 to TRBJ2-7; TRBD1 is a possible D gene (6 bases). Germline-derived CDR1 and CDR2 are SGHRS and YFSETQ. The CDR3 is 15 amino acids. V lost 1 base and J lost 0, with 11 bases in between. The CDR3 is CASSLTRTDSYEQYF. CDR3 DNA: TGCGCCAGCAGCTTGACTCGGACAGACTCCTACGAGCAGTACTTC.

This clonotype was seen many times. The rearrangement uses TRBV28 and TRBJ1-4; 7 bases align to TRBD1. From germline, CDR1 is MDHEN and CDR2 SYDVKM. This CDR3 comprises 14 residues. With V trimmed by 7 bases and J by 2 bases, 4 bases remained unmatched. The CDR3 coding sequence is TGTGCCAGCACTCTACAGGGGACTAATGAAAAACTGTTTTTT. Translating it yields CASTLQGTNEKLFF.

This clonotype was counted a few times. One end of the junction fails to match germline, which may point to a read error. CDR3: CASSLVDGRYGQYF. As DNA, the CDR3 is TGCGCCAGCAGCTTGGTTGACGGACGCTACGGGCAGTACTTC. J is TRBJ2-7 and V is TRBV5-1; D not certain. Germline loops: CDR1 SGHRS, CDR2 YFSETQ. The CDR3 runs to 14 residues.

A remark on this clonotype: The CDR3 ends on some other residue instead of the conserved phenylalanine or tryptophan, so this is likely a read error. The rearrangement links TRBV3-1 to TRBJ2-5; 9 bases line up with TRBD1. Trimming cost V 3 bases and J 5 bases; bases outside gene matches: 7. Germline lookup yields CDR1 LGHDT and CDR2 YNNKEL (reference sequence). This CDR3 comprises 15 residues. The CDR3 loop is CASSHPRDREETQYL. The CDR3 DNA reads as TGTGCCAGCAGCCATCCCCGGGACAGGGAGGAGACCCAGTACCTC.

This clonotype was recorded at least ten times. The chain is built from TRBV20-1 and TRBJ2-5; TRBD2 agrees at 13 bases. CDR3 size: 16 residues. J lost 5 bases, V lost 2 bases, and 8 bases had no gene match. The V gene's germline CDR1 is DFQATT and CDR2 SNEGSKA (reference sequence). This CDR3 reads CSARYGTSGVQETQYF. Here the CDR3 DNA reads TGCAGTGCTAGATACGGGACTAGCGGGGTACAGGAGACCCAGTACTTC.

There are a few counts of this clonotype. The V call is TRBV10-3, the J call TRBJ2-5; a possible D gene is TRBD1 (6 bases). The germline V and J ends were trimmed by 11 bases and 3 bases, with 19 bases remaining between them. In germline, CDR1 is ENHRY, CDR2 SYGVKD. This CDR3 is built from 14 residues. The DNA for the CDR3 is TGTGCCGTCCAAACAGGGAAGACCAAAGAGACCCAGTACTTC. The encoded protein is CAVQTGKTKETQYF.

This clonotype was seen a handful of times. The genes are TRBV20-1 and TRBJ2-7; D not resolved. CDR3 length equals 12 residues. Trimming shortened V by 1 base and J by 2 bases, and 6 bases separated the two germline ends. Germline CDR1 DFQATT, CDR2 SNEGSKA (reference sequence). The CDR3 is CSARVAAYEQYF. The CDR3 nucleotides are TGCAGTGCTAGAGTCGCGGCCTACGAGCAGTACTTC.

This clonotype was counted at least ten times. The DNA for the CDR3 is TGTGCCAGCAGGGACAGGGGGAGTTCTGAAAAACTGTTTTTT. Residues: CASRDRGSSEKLFF. V gene TRBV2 combines with J gene TRBJ1-4; 10 bases agree with TRBD1. The CDR3 has 14 amino acids. Germline-derived CDR1 and CDR2 are SNHLY and FYNNEI. The V and J ends lost 6 bases and 7 bases, in that order; junction bases with no gene match: 5.

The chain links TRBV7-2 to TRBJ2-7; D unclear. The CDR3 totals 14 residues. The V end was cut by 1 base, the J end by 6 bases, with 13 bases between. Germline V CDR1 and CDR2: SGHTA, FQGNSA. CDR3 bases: TGTGCCAGCAGCTTAGTGGAACTACGGATCGAGCAGTACTTC. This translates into CASSLVELRIEQYF.

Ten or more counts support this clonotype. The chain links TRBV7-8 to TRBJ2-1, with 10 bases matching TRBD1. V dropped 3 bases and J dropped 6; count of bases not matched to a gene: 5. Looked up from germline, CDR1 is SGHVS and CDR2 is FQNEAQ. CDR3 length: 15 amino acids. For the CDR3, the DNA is TGTGCCAGCAGCTTTCCGGGACAGGGGATCAATGAGCAGTTCTTC. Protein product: CASSFPGQGINEQFF.

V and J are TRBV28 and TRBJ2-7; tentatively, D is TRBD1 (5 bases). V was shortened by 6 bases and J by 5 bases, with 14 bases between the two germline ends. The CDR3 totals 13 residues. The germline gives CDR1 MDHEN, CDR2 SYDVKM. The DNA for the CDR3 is TGTGCCAGCAGGTTAAGGTGGGGCCACGAGCAGTACTTC. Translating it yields CASRLRWGHEQYF.

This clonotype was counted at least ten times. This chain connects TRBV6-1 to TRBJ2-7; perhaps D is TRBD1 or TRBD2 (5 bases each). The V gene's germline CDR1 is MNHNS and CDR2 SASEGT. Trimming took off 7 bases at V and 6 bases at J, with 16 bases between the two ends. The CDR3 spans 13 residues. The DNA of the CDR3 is TGTGCCAGCACCCTCCCCCGGGGCGGCGAGCAGTACTTC. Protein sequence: CASTLPRGGEQYF.

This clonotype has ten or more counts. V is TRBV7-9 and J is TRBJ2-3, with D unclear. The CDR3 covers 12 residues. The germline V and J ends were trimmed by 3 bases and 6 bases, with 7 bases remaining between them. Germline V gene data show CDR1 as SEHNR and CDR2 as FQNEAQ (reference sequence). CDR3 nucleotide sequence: TGTGCCAGCAGCTTTGTCAGGGATACGCAGTATTTT. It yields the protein CASSFVRDTQYF.

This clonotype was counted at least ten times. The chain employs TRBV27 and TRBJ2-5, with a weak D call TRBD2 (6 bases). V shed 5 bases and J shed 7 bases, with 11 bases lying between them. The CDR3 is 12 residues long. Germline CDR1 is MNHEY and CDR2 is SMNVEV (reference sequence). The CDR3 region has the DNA TGTGCCAGCAGTGGGGGGAGCGGGACCCAGTACTTC. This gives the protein CASSGGSGTQYF.

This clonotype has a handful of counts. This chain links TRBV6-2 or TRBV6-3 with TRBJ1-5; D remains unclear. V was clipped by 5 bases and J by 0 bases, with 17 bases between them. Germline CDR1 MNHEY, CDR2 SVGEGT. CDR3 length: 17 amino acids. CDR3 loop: CASSLSPGFYSNQPQHF. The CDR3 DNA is TGTGCCAGCAGTCTCTCCCCGGGCTTCTATAGCAATCAGCCCCAGCATTTT.

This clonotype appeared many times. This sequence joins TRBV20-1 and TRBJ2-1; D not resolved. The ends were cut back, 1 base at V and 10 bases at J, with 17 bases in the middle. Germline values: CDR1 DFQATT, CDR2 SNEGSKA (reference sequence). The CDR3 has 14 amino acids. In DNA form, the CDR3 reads TGCAGTGCTAGAGCCCCCCCGGGCCCTAGGGAGCAGTTCTTC. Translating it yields CSARAPPGPREQFF.

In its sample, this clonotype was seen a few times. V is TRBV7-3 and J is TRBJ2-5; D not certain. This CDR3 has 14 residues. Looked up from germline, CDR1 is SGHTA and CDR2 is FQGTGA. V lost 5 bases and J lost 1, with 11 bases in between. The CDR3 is CASSHDGFQETQYF. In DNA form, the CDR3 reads TGTGCCAGCAGCCACGACGGGTTCCAAGAGACCCAGTACTTC.

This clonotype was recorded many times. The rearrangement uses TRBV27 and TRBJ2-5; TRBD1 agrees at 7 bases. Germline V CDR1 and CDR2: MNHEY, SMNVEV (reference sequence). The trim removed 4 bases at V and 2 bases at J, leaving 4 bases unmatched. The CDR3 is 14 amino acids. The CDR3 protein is CASSSQGRQETQYF. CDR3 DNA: TGTGCCAGCAGTTCACAGGGGAGACAAGAGACCCAGTACTTC.

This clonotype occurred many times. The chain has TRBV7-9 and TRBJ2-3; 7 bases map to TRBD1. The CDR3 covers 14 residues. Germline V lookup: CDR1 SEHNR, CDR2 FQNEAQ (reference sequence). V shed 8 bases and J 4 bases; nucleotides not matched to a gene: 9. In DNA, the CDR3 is TGTGCCAGCGGTCCAGACAGGGATCCAGATACGCAGTATTTT. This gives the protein CASGPDRDPDTQYF.

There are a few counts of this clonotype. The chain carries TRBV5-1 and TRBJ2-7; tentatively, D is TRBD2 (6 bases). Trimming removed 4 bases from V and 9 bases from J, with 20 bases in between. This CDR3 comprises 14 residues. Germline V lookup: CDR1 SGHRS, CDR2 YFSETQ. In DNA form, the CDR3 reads TGCGCCAGCAGCCGGGGCGGGACCGACGTATCGCAGTACTTC. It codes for CASSRGGTDVSQYF.

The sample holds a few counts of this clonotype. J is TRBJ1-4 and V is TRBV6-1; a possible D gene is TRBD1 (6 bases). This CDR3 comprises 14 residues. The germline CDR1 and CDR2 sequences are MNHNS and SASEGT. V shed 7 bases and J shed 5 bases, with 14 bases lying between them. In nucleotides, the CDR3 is TGTGCCAGCACCGGACAGTCAGAAAATGAAAAACTGTTTTTT. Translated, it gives CASTGQSENEKLFF.

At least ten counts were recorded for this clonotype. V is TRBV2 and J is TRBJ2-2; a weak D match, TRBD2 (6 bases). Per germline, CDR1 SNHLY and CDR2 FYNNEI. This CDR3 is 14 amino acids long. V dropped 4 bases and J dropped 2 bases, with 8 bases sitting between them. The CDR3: CASSAGLNTGELFF. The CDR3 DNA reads TGTGCCAGCAGTGCGGGACTTAACACCGGGGAGCTGTTTTTT.